Given below is one T cell receptor beta chain in context. Antigen: not known. According to the study, TCR beta libraries were built with iRepertoire HTBI primers and CDR3-region Arm-PCR. TCRdb re-derived calls from the multiplex PCR reads in MiXCR, one entry per CDR3 protein. The sample has about 440,000 distinct CDR3 sequences, about 15% seen once; the top ten hold approximately 15%. The record originates from a study of regulatory T cells in long-lasting Graves disease. Study outcomes and limitations: Since the sample size was small, accuracy may have been reduced.

As to time point: newly diagnosed GD, antithyroid drugs for less than 3 months. After RNA was extracted from PBMCs, the TCR library was made from it. Germline V gives CDR1 MGHDK, CDR2 SYGVNS. This CDR3 comprises 12 residues. V lost 6 bases to trimming and J lost 8 bases, with 11 bases between them. These data also formed part of another study, on T cells in Graves' hyperthyroidism and ophthalmopathy. That work adds: Researchers ran a first-round RT-PCR on the TCR CDR3 using the HTBI primer set. Most expanded thyroid clonotypes above 0.001 also appeared in blood.

This receptor was taken from a woman aged 25-40 years with Graves disease. The sequenced sample was peripheral blood mononuclear cells (PBMCs), obtained at new diagnosis, from a patient treated with antithyroid drugs. The V call is TRBV25-1, the J call TRBJ2-1, with D uncertain. CDR3 DNA sequence: TGTGCCAGCAGCAGTCCAGCTTATGAGCAGTTCTTC. Encoded protein: CASSSPAYEQFF.